This T cell receptor (beta chain) is from a study of early stage breast cancer tumors. Across the study: About 70% of the 16 invasive tumors were ER+, PR+ and HER2-.

V trimming: 2 bases; J trimming: 5 bases; junction bases outside the gene matches: 8. The germline V gene encodes CDR1 SEHNR and CDR2 FQNEAQ (reference sequence). This CDR3 is built from 17 residues. Each sample had two DNA replicates, about 0.5 ug blood or roughly 1.6 ug tissue. Sequenced by immunoSEQ multiplex PCR; TCRdb stores in-frame clones only, minus some. Of roughly 58,000 clones in the sample, 80% to 95% are singletons; the top ten hold more than 4%. The chain employs TRBV7-9 and TRBJ2-2; 10 bases map to TRBD1. The sequencing sample was made of blood. The clonotype originates from a person aged 65 to 85 with breast cancer. CDR3 nucleotide sequence: TGTGCCAGCAGCTTAAAGTCGGGACAGGGGATGACCGGGGAGCTGTTTTTT. It yields the protein CASSLKSGQGMTGELFF.